A single T cell receptor beta chain is shown here with its context. This record belongs to a study of blood T cell repertoires in COVID-19. Across the study: Both acute and convalescent COVID-19 samples were obtained from the United States, Italy and Spain. T cells, B-cell-depleted T cells, or PBMCs provided the cDNA or gDNA that served as material.

CDR1 is MDHEN, CDR2 SYDVKM, per germline. The V and J ends lost 5 bases and 7 bases respectively, with 11 bases between them. The CDR3 is 13 amino acids. Source study methods: Reference gene primer amplification gave nucleated cell count estimates. Produced via immunoSEQ multiplex PCR; TCRdb's table is partial and in-frame only. V, J and clone size derive from that table, while D and trimming were established from the DNA sequence. The table includes nearly 80,000 clones, 90% detected once. Sequenced: peripheral blood. V and J are TRBV28 and TRBJ2-2; tentatively, D is TRBD1 (6 bases). This receptor was obtained from a woman aged 80 or over with acute or convalescent COVID-19. The CDR3 sequence: CASSLRGGGELFF. In DNA, the CDR3 is TGTGCCAGCAGTCTCAGGGGTGGCGGGGAGCTGTTTTTT.